This entry features one T cell receptor (beta chain) sequence. Its target is unknown. This specimen belongs to a study of cytomegalovirus exposure and HLA in healthy donors. Study-wide findings and caveats: In most subjects, TCR beta sequences reportedly gave accurate predictions of HLA-A and HLA-B alleles. Within a later analysis, the majority of CMV-associated TCR beta chains appeared HLA-restricted.

The study ran its PCR with 60 Vbeta and 13 Jbeta primers. TCRdb's table, derived via immunoSEQ multiplex PCR, lists solely in-frame clones and lacks some. The data contain 95,000 to 110,000 clones, over 60% of them singletons. The CDR3 covers 17 residues. V shed 4 bases, J shed 2 bases, and the junction held 11 bases outside the gene matches. Germline-derived CDR1 and CDR2 are SGHDN and FVKESK. The clonotype comes from a male donor in good health and CMV-seronegative. Sample: PBMCs. The chain is built from TRBV14 and TRBJ2-7; TRBD2 matches 10 bases. As DNA, the CDR3 is TGTGCCAGCAGCCTGGGGCTAGCGGGAGCCCTTCCCTACGAGCAGTACTTC. Translating gives CASSLGLAGALPYEQYF.